Following are 8 T cell receptor beta chains from one sample sequenced in a study of a mutant IDH1 vaccine in newly diagnosed glioma. Antigens of these TCRs are unknown. Described time point: week 11, during vaccination. The vaccine gave 300 ug of a 20-mer mutant IDH1 peptide subcutaneously per dose. Generated by immunoSEQ multiplex PCR, the TCRdb table keeps only in-frame clones and is missing some. The sample yields roughly 70,000 clones, roughly 84% seen once. This specimen consisted of PBMCs, obtained from a glioma patient whose treatment included an IDH1 peptide vaccine. The receptor source for this set is a woman between 50 and 59 years old with glioma.

This rearrangement joins TRBV7-2 to TRBJ1-6; unclear D gene. Germline V CDR1 and CDR2: SGHTA, FQGNSA. V lost 4 bases to trimming and J lost 10 bases, with 14 bases between them. The CDR3 has 14 residues. CDR3 loop: CASSSSPGISPLHF. CDR3 nucleotide sequence: TGTGCCAGCAGCTCCTCCCCGGGAATCTCACCCCTCCACTTT. Combining the CDR3 with reference TRBV7-2 and TRBJ1-6 gives the whole variable domain GAGVSQSPSNKVTEKGKDVELRCDPISGHTALYWYRQSLGQGLEFLIYFQGNSAPDKSGLPSDRFSAERTGGSVSTLTIQRTQQEDSAVYLCASSSSPGISPLHFGNGTRLTVT.

The chain recombines TRBV13 with TRBJ1-4, with a weak D call TRBD1 (6 bases). Trimming took 1 base from V and 8 from J, leaving 11 bases between them. Germline lookup yields CDR1 PRHDT and CDR2 FYEKMQ (reference sequence). CDR3 size: 14 residues. The CDR3 bases are TGTGCCAGCAGCTTAGAACAGGGTAGAGAAAAACTGTTTTTT. Its protein product is CASSLEQGREKLFF.

V gene TRBV19 combines with J gene TRBJ2-4; weak D call: TRBD2 (7 bases). Trimming removed 6 bases from V and 8 bases from J, with 23 bases in between. The CDR3 has 16 residues. In germline, CDR1 is LNHDA, CDR2 SQIVND (reference sequence). The CDR3 DNA reads TGTGCCAGTAGCCCTCCCAGGGGTGGGGGGGGCCACATTCAGTACTTC. Protein sequence: CASSPPRGGGGHIQYF.

CDR3 nucleotides: TGTGCCAGCAGCCCGTACTCTGGGGCCAACGTCCTGACTTTC. Translated, it gives CASSPYSGANVLTF. V is TRBV9 and J is TRBJ2-6; D remains ambiguous. Germline values: CDR1 SGDLS, CDR2 YYNGEE. Trimming shortened V by 4 bases and J by 0 bases, and 5 bases separated the two germline ends. The CDR3 is made up of 14 amino acids.

The table lists this clone with a few counts. Other nucleotide sequences in the sample specify the same CDR3. The chain uses TRBV11-3 and TRBJ1-1, with TRBD1 as a possible D gene (5 bases). Germline CDR1 SGHNT, CDR2 YENEEA. This CDR3 has 14 residues. V dropped 1 base and J dropped 5 bases, with 11 bases sitting between them. CDR3 coding DNA: TGTGCCAGCAGCTTAGTCGGGGGGGGGACTGAAGCTTTCTTT. Protein sequence: CASSLVGGGTEAFF.

The gene calls are TRBV5-1 and TRBJ2-5; D is unresolved. Germline loops: CDR1 SGHRS, CDR2 YFSETQ. The CDR3 totals 14 residues. The ends were cut back, 0 bases at V and 1 base at J, with 7 bases in the middle. The CDR3 loop is CASSLDRSQETQYF. CDR3 in DNA: TGCGCCAGCAGCTTGGACCGGAGCCAAGAGACCCAGTACTTC.

Concerning this clone: Other DNA sequences of this sample code for an identical CDR3. The genes are TRBV7-9 and TRBJ1-1, with D maybe TRBD1 (6 bases). Trimming left V 2 bases short and J 1 base short, with 8 bases between. The CDR3 length is 14 residues. CDR1 SEHNR and CDR2 FQNEAQ come from the germline V gene (reference sequence). The CDR3 DNA follows: TGTGCCAGCAGCTTACTGGGGGCGAACACTGAAGCTTTCTTT. It translates to CASSLLGANTEAFF.

J is TRBJ2-2 and V is TRBV9; D remains ambiguous. Between the trimmed V and J ends, which lost 4 bases and 0 bases, there was a span of 13 bases. Germline V gives CDR1 SGDLS, CDR2 YYNGEE. This CDR3 is built from 16 residues. For the CDR3, the DNA is TGTGCCAGCAGCTTCTCCGGGTCCCCGAACACCGGGGAGCTGTTTTTT. This translates into CASSFSGSPNTGELFF.